Listed here is a single TCR beta chain. The antigen is not known. This entry is derived from a study of type 1 and type 2 diabetes patients. Study-wide context: Magnetic bead positive selection isolated CD4+ or CD8+ T cells from PBMCs. Regarding the study as a whole: Unmatched age and gender across groups might bias interpretation. Type 2 diabetes patients had few highly-expanded CD4+ clones, median one.

Genomic DNA was the PCR template. The TCR beta CDR3 region was amplified using 30 forward and 13 reverse primers. TCRdb passed the multiplex PCR reads through MiXCR, listing each CDR3 protein once. The sample records about 250,000 distinct CDR3 sequences, around 47% being singletons. Trimming removed 6 bases at V and 0 bases at J, with 6 bases between. The germline gives CDR1 SNHLY, CDR2 FYNNEI. There are 13 residues in the CDR3. The chain is built from TRBV2 and TRBJ1-5; D ambiguous. Sequenced input: peripheral blood mononuclear cells (PBMCs). The sequence was obtained from a man younger than 35 with type 2 diabetes. As DNA, the CDR3 is TGTGCCAGCAGCATGATTAGCAATCAGCCCCAGCATTTT. It yields the protein CASSMISNQPQHF.